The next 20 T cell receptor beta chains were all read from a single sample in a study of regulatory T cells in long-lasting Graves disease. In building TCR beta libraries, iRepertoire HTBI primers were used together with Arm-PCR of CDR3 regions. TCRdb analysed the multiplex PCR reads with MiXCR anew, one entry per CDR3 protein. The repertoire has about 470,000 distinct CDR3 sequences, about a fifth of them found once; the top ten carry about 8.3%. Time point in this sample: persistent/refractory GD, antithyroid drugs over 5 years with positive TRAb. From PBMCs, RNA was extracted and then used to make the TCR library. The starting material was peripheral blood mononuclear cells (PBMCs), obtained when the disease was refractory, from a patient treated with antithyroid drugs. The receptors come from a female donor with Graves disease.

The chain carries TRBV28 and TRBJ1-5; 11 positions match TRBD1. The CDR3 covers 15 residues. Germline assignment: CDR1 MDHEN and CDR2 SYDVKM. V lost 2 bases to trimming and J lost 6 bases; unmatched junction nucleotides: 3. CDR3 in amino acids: CASSLAGQGAQPQHF. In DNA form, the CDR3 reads TGTGCCAGCAGTTTAGCCGGACAGGGGGCTCAGCCCCAGCATTTT.

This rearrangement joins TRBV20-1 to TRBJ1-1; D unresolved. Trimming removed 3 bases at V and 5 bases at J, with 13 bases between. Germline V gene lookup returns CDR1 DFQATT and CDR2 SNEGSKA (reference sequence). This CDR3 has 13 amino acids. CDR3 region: CSARVPSGTEAFF. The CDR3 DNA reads TGCAGTGCTAGGGTGCCCTCGGGGACTGAAGCTTTCTTT.

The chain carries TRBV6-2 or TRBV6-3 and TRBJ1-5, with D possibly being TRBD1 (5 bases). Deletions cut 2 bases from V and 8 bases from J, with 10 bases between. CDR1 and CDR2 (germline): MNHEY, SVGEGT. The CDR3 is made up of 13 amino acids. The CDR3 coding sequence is TGTGCCAGCAGTTACCGCCAGGGAGAGCCCCAGCATTTT. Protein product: CASSYRQGEPQHF.

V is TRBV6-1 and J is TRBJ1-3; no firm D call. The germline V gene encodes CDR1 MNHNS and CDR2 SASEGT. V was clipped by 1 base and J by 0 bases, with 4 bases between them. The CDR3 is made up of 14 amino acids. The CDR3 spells CASSEGSSGNTIYF. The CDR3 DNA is TGTGCCAGCAGTGAAGGCAGCTCTGGAAACACCATATATTTT.

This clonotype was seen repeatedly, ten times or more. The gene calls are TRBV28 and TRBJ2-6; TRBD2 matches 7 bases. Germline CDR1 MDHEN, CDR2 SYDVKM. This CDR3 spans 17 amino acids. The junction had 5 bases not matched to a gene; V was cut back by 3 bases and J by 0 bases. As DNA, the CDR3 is TGTGCCAGCAGTTTCTGGGGAGGGGACTCTGGGGCCAACGTCCTGACTTTC. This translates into CASSFWGGDSGANVLTF. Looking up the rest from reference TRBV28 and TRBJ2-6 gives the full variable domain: DVKVTQSSRYLVKRTGEKVFLECVQDMDHENMFWYRQDPGLGLRLIYFSYDVKMKEKGDIPEGYSVSREKKERFSLILESASTNQTSMYLCASSFWGGDSGANVLTFGAGSRLTVL.

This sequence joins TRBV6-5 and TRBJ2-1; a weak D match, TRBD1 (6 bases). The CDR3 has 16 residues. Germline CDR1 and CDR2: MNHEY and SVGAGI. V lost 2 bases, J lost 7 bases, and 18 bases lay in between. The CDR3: CASSYRGSLIGNEQFF. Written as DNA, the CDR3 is TGTGCCAGCAGTTACAGGGGGAGCCTCATTGGGAATGAGCAGTTCTTC.

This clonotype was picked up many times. For the CDR3, the DNA is TGTGCCAGCAGTTCCCTAGGCGGGAGGGCGAGCAACGAGCAGTACTTC. It specifies CASSSLGGRASNEQYF. This chain uses TRBV28 with TRBJ2-7, with 9 bases matching TRBD2. CDR1 MDHEN and CDR2 SYDVKM come from the germline V gene. This CDR3 region has 16 residues. Trimming cost V 4 bases and J 5 bases; bases outside gene matches: 12.

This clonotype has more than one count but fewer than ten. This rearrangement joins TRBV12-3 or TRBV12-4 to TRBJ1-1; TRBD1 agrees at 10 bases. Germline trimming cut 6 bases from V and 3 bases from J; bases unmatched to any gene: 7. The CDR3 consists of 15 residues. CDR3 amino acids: CASRDRGVGDTEAFF. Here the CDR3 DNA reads TGTGCCAGCAGGGACAGGGGGGTGGGGGACACTGAAGCTTTCTTT.

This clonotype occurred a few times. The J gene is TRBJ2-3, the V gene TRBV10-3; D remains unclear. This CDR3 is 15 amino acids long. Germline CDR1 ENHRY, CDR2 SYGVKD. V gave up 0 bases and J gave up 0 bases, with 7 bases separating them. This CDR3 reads CAISESFSSTDTQYF. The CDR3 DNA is TGTGCCATCAGTGAGTCGTTCTCCAGCACAGATACGCAGTATTTT.

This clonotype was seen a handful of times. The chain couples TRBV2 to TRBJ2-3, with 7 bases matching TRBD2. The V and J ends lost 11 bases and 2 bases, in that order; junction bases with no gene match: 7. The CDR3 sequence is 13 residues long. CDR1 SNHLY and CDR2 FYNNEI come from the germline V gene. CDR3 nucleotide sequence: TGTGCCCGGGGAGGGCAAGACACAGATACGCAGTATTTT. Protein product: CARGGQDTDTQYF.

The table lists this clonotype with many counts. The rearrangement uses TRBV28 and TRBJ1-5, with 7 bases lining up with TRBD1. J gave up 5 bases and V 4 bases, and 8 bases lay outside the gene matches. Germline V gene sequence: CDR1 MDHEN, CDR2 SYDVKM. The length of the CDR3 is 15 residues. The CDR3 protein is CASSSPGQRDQPQHF. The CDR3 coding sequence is TGTGCCAGCAGTTCACCGGGACAGCGTGATCAGCCCCAGCATTTT.

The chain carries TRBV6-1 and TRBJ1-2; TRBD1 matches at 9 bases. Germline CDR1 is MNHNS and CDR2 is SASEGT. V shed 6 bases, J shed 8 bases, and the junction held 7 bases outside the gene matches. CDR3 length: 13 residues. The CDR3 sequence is CASSKGQGAGYTF. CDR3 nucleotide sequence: TGTGCCAGCAGCAAGGGACAGGGTGCAGGCTACACCTTC.

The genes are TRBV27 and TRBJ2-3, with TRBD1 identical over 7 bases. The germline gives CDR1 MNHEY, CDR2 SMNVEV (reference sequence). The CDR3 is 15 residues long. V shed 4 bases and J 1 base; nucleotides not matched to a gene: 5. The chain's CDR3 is CASSWQGVGTDTQYF. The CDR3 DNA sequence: TGTGCCAGCAGTTGGCAGGGGGTAGGCACAGATACGCAGTATTTT.

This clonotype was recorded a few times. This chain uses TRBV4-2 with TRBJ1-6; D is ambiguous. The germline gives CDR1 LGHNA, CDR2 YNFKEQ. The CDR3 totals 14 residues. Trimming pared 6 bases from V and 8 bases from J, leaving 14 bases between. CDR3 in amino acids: CASSPEGTDSPLHF. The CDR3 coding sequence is TGTGCCAGCAGTCCTGAGGGAACGGATTCACCCCTCCACTTT.

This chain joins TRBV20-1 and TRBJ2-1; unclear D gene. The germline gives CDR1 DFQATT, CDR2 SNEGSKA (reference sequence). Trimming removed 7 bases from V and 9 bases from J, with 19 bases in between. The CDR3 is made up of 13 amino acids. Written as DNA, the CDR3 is TGCAGTGAACTCGCGTTAGTCATCGGTGAGCAGTTCTTC. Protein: CSELALVIGEQFF.

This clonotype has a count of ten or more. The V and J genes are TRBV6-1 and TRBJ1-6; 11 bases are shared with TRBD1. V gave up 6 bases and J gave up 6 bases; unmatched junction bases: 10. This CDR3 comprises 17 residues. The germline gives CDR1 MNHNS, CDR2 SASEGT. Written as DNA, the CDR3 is TGTGCCAGCAGCCCCACCGGACAGGGGGCTGGTAATTCACCCCTCCACTTT. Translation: CASSPTGQGAGNSPLHF.

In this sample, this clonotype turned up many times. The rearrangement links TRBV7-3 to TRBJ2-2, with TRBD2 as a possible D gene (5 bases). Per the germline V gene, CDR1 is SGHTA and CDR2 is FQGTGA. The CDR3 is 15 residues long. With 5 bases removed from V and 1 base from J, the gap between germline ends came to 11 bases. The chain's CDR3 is CASSPITRNTGELFF. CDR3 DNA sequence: TGTGCCAGCAGCCCCATTACTAGGAACACCGGGGAGCTGTTTTTT. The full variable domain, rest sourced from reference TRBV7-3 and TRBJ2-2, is GAGVSQTPSNKVTEKGKYVELRCDPISGHTALYWYRQSLGQGPEFLIYFQGTGAADDSGLPNDRFFAVRPEGSVSTLKIQRTERGDSAVYLCASSPITRNTGELFFGEGSRLTVL.

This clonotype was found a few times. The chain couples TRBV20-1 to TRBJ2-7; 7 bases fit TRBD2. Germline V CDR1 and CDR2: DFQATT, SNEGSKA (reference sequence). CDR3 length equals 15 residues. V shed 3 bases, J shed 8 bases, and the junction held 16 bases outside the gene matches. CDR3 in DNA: TGCAGTGCTAGCCCGGGGAGGGTGAGGACTAACCAGCAGTACTTC. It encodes CSASPGRVRTNQQYF.

The CDR3: CASSYPWQDQETQYF. CDR3 coding DNA: TGTGCCAGCAGTTACCCCTGGCAAGACCAAGAGACCCAGTACTTC. The chain recombines TRBV6-2 or TRBV6-3 with TRBJ2-5; D is undetermined. CDR3 length: 15 amino acids. The V gene's germline CDR1 is MNHEY and CDR2 SVGEGT. The V gene lost 2 bases and the J gene lost 0 bases, with 10 bases spanning the gap.

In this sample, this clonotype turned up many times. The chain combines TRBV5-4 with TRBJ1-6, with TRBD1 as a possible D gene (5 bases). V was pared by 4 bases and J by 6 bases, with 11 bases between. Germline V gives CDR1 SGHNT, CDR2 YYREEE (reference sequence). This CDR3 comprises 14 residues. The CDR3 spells CASSLPTANSPLHF. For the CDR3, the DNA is TGTGCCAGCAGCCTGCCGACAGCTAATTCACCCCTCCACTTT. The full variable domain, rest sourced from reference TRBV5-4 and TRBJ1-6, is ETGVTQSPTHLIKTRGQQVTLRCSSQSGHNTVSWYQQALGQGPQFIFQYYREEENGRGNFPPRFSGLQFPNYSSELNVNALELDDSALYLCASSLPTANSPLHFGNGTRLTVT.